This T cell receptor beta chain was sequenced during a study of blood T cell repertoires in COVID-19. Clones were sequenced by immunoSEQ multiplex PCR, and TCRdb holds only the in-frame ones, with some missing. This sample yields about 180,000 clones, of which around 87% are seen a single time; around 2.6% belongs to the top ten. V was trimmed by 2 bases and J by 0 bases, leaving 5 bases between them. Per the germline V gene, CDR1 is GTSNPN and CDR2 is SVGIG (reference sequence). The CDR3 is made up of 13 amino acids. The material sequenced was peripheral blood. The chain combines TRBV30 with TRBJ1-5; D is unresolved. The clonotype originates from a man between 35 and 55 years old with active or convalescent COVID-19. CDR3 DNA sequence: TGTGCCTGGAGTCCGCGTAGCAATCAGCCCCAGCATTTT. Translation gives CAWSPRSNQPQHF.